This T cell receptor (beta chain) was sequenced during a study of OX40 agonist ivuxolimab in advanced cancers. Across the study: Subjects had a mean age of around 60 years, with a range of roughly 20 to 79; more than 75% were male.

This clone was seen once. Here immunoSEQ multiplex PCR was the method, and the copy in TCRdb shows in-frame clones only, minus some. The sample shows approximately 91,000 clones, approximately 86% of them seen only once. The germline V gene encodes CDR1 MGHRA and CDR2 YSYEKL. V shed 5 bases, J shed 1 base, and the junction held 1 base outside the gene matches. CDR3 length: 13 residues. The sequence was collected from an adult with an advanced solid tumor such as melanoma, head and neck, liver or kidney cancer. The chain joins TRBV4-1 to TRBJ2-5; 7 bases line up with TRBD2. This material consisted of CD4+ or CD8+ T cells sorted from blood, taken in a trial of the OX40 agonist ivuxolimab. DNA for the CDR3: TGCGCCAGCAGCGGACTAGTCCAAGAGACCCAGTACTTC. It codes for CASSGLVQETQYF.